The rows below give T cell receptor beta chains drawn from one sample of a study of T cell clones after liver transplantation. Measured with immunoSEQ multiplex PCR; TCRdb has only the in-frame clones, and not every one. The data show about 58,000 clones, with around three quarters seen just once and 2.8% held by the top ten. The input for sequencing was CD4+ T cells from blood, taken at the roughly 15-month timepoint. The source is a human patient who received a liver transplant. The T cells may come from the graft donor. Both conserved end residues are part of each CDR3. D genes are given only for firm matches.

J	V	D	CDR3	DNA
TRBJ1-1	TRBV27	-	CASSLGPGGTEAFF	TGTGCCAGCAGTTTAGGCCCCGGTGGCACTGAAGCTTTCTTT
TRBJ2-3	TRBV11-3	TRBD1	CASSEIQGAPWTDTQYF	TGTGCCAGCAGCGAAATACAGGGGGCGCCGTGGACAGATACGCAGTATTTT
TRBJ1-1	TRBV13	-	CASSYSNGEAFF	TGTGCCAGCAGCTATTCCAACGGCGAAGCTTTCTTT
TRBJ2-5	TRBV2	-	CASSEGWETQYF	TGTGCCAGCAGTGAGGGTTGGGAGACCCAGTACTTC
TRBJ2-3	TRBV29-1	-	CSVALGQGGTDTQYF	TGCAGCGTTGCGCTAGGGCAGGGGGGAACAGATACGCAGTATTTT
TRBJ2-6	TRBV6-5	-	CASRGSTGANVLTF	TGTGCCAGCCGAGGCAGTACTGGGGCCAACGTCCTGACTTTC
TRBJ2-5	TRBV30	-	CARSVGIGETQYF	TGTGCCCGGAGTGTGGGTATCGGGGAGACCCAGTACTTC
TRBJ1-2	TRBV27	-	CASNPTGTLYGYTF	TGTGCCAGCAACCCTACAGGTACCCTTTATGGCTACACCTTC
TRBJ1-3	TRBV5-1	-	CASSLGDTTSGNTIYF	TGCGCCAGCAGCTTGGGAGATACGACTTCTGGAAACACCATATATTTT
TRBJ1-3	TRBV7-2	-	CASTPGGVGAGNTIYF	TGTGCCAGCACCCCGGGGGGGGTTGGTGCCGGAAACACCATATATTTT
TRBJ2-1	TRBV4-3	TRBD2	CASSQAGLAGGPGNEQFF	TGCGCCAGCAGCCAAGCGGGGCTAGCGGGAGGGCCGGGGAATGAGCAGTTCTTC
TRBJ1-4	TRBV5-1	-	CASSSRTATNEKLFF	TGCGCCAGCAGCTCCCGGACAGCAACTAATGAAAAACTGTTTTTT
TRBJ2-6	TRBV19	-	CASRFGSGANVLTF	TGTGCCAGTAGATTCGGCTCTGGGGCCAACGTCCTGACTTTC